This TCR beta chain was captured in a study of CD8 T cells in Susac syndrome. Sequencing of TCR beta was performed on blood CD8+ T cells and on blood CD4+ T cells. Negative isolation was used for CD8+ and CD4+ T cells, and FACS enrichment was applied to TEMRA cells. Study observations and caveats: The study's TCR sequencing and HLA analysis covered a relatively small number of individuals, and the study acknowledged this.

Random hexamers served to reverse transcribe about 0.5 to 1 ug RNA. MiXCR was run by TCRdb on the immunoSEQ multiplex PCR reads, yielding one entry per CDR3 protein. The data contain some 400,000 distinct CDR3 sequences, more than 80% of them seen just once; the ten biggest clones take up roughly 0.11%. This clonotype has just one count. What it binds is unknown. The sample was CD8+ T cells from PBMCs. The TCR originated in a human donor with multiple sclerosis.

The CDR3 spells CASSQDPGRNQETQYF. CDR3 coding DNA: TGCGCCAGCAGCCAGGATCCGGGACGCAATCAAGAGACCCAGTACTTC. The chain recombines TRBV4-1 with TRBJ2-5; D may match TRBD1 or TRBD2 (5 bases each). The CDR3 sequence is 16 residues long. Germline loops: CDR1 MGHRA, CDR2 YSYEKL. Trimming pared 3 bases from V and 2 bases from J, leaving 16 bases between.